Many counts were recorded for the clone carrying this T cell receptor (beta chain). The entry originates in a study of T-cell reconstitution after alpha-beta-depleted transplantation in children. Unique molecular identifiers were incorporated when the TCRbeta library was constructed. TCRdb analysed the PCR reads with MiXCR anew, one entry per CDR3 protein. Of more than 60,000 distinct CDR3 sequences in the sample, 6% to 8% were seen once. Germline CDR1 and CDR2: SGHRS and YFSETQ. Unmatched junction bases numbered 3, after V lost 3 bases and J lost 10 bases. This CDR3 spans 11 amino acids. The sequences come from PBMCs from the stem cell graft donor, collected from the stem cell graft. V usage is TRBV5-1 and J usage is TRBJ1-1, with 7 bases that match TRBD1. This clonotype was sampled from a human donor who donated a stem cell graft to a child with acute lymphoblastic leukemia. In DNA, the CDR3 is TGCGCCAGCAGCTCGGGACAGTCAGCTTTCTTT. Translated: CASSSGQSAFF.